Listed below are T cell receptor beta chains from one sample, sequenced in a study of early T cells in non-severe SARS-CoV-2 infection. TCRdb reprocessed the 5' RACE reads via MiXCR and lists one record per CDR3 protein. The sample consists of about 26,000 distinct CDR3 sequences, 5.1% of them appearing once. Material: whole blood. Receptors originate from an adult who was a healthcare worker with PCR-confirmed SARS-CoV-2 infection or an uninfected control (not recorded which). Both conserved end residues are part of each CDR3. The D gene is left open where the match is weak. Clone size, where shown, is once, few, many, or a class for clones that have expanded.

.	.	TRBV6-6	TRBJ2-3	CASSYSSPTDTQYF	TGTGCCAGCAGTTACTCTTCCCCCACAGATACGCAGTATTTT
.	.	TRBV5-1	TRBJ1-3	CASSLEGIPGNTIYF	TGCGCCAGCAGCTTGGAAGGGATCCCTGGAAACACCATATATTTT
many	TRBD1	TRBV7-8	TRBJ2-7	CASSTPRTGRPYEQYF	TGTGCCAGCAGCACGCCTCGGACAGGGCGCCCCTACGAGCAGTACTTC
many	.	TRBV29-1	TRBJ2-3	CSVSRPTGGTDTQYF	TGCAGCGTTTCTAGACCCACTGGGGGCACAGATACGCAGTATTTT
.	.	TRBV20-1	TRBJ2-7	CSARGGYEQYF	TGCAGTGCTAGGGGTGGTTACGAGCAGTACTTC
.	.	TRBV6-2/TRBV6-3	TRBJ1-5	CASSWDRQQPQHF	TGTGCCAGCAGTTGGGACCGTCAACAGCCCCAGCATTTT
many	.	TRBV11-2	TRBJ1-1	CASSQLRGALF	TGTGCCAGCAGCCAGCTACGGGGAGCTCTCTTT
many	.	TRBV6-5	TRBJ1-4	CASSYSRANEKLFF	TGTGCCAGCAGTTACTCGAGGGCTAATGAAAAACTGTTTTTT
many	.	TRBV12-3/TRBV12-4	TRBJ1-3	CASRPRITGTSGNTIYF	TGTGCCAGCAGACCCCGGATTACAGGGACCTCTGGAAACACCATATATTTT
few	TRBD1	TRBV2	TRBJ1-5	CASSSGQGENQPQHF	TGTGCCAGCAGCAGCGGACAGGGCGAAAATCAGCCCCAGCATTTT
medium-sized	TRBD2	TRBV20-1	TRBJ2-1	CSAPTSGYNEQFF	TGCAGTGCACCGACTAGCGGTTACAATGAGCAGTTCTTC
many	TRBD1	TRBV3-1	TRBJ1-1	CASSRGQSNTEAFF	TGTGCCAGCAGCCGGGGACAGTCAAACACTGAAGCTTTCTTT
many	.	TRBV18	TRBJ2-4	CASSATDLAKNIQYF	TGTGCCAGCTCAGCCACAGATCTAGCCAAAAACATTCAGTACTTC
many	TRBD1	TRBV5-1	TRBJ1-2	CASSPWTGGVGYTF	TGCGCCAGCAGCCCATGGACAGGGGGCGTTGGCTACACCTTC
medium-sized	.	TRBV18	TRBJ1-5	CASSLGTIGSNQPQHF	TGTGCCAGCTCACTCGGGACAATCGGGAGCAATCAGCCCCAGCATTTT
many	.	TRBV19	TRBJ2-5	CASSTHWGGRETQYF	TGTGCCAGTAGTACCCACTGGGGAGGTCGGGAGACCCAGTACTTC
.	.	TRBV19	TRBJ2-1	CASSMGGGVNEQFF	TGTGCCAGTAGTATGGGGGGTGGAGTCAATGAGCAGTTCTTC
few	.	TRBV12-5	TRBJ2-6	CASGLVQGSGANVLTF	TGTGCTAGTGGTTTGGTACAAGGCTCTGGGGCCAACGTCCTGACTTTC
few	.	TRBV5-5	TRBJ2-3	CASSTGQAGPSDTQYF	TGTGCCAGCAGCACTGGACAGGCGGGACCGTCAGATACGCAGTATTTT
.	TRBD1	TRBV7-9	TRBJ2-1	CASSLEGQGRNEQFF	TGTGCCAGCAGCTTAGAAGGACAGGGTCGGAATGAGCAGTTCTTC
many	.	TRBV10-2	TRBJ2-5	CASSAGRRQETQYF	TGCGCCAGCAGTGCGGGGAGGAGACAAGAGACCCAGTACTTC
few	TRBD2	TRBV30	TRBJ2-5	CAWRFSGRSKETQYF	TGTGCCTGGAGGTTTAGCGGGAGGTCCAAGGAGACCCAGTACTTC
.	.	TRBV12-3/TRBV12-4	TRBJ1-2	CASSLVQGLLIF	TGTGCCAGCAGTTTGGTCCAGGGCCTTCTCATTTTC
many	.	TRBV20-1	TRBJ1-5	CSARKGGGNQPQHF	TGCAGTGCTAGAAAGGGAGGAGGCAATCAGCCCCAGCATTTT
many	.	TRBV6-5	TRBJ1-4	CASSYSQGYEKLFF	TGTGCCAGCAGTTACAGCCAGGGTTATGAAAAACTGTTTTTT
many	.	TRBV6-2/TRBV6-3	TRBJ1-1	CASSWVGLNTEAFF	TGTGCCAGCAGTTGGGTCGGGTTGAACACTGAAGCTTTCTTT